The 20 T cell receptor beta chains in this list originate from one sample, sequenced in a study of CD4 T cells in relation to SARS-CoV-2 and coronaviruses. No antigens are known for them. The unexposed donors gave CD4+ T cells in about 2010-2018, prior to COVID-19. Isolation of CD4+ T cells took place after around eleven days in culture. Profiling relied on immunoSEQ multiplex PCR, and the TCRdb table lists in-frame clones only, not all of them. The table has under 14,000 clones, about 81% seen once. The specimen sequenced was CD4+ T cells from PBMCs, cultured in vitro. The receptors derive from a human donor in good health.

This chain uses TRBV3-1 (or the pseudogene TRBV3-2) with TRBJ2-7; 9 nucleotides agree with TRBD2. This CDR3 is built from 14 residues. The germline V gene encodes CDR1 LGHDT and CDR2 YNNKEL (reference sequence). The V segment lost 2 bases and the J segment 2 bases; nucleotides outside the gene matches: 1. This CDR3 is CASSQSGRTYEQYF. The DNA for the CDR3 is TGTGCCAGCAGCCAAAGCGGGAGGACCTACGAGCAGTACTTC.

This clone was recorded only once. The chain carries TRBV3-1 (or the pseudogene TRBV3-2) and TRBJ2-3, with 12 bases identical to TRBD2. The CDR3 consists of 16 residues. Germline CDR1 is LGHDT and CDR2 is YNNKEL (reference sequence). V shed 0 bases, J shed 4 bases, and the junction held 2 bases outside the gene matches. The chain's CDR3 is CASSQERLAGADTQYF. In DNA form, the CDR3 reads TGTGCCAGCAGCCAAGAAAGACTAGCGGGGGCAGATACGCAGTATTTT.

The V call is TRBV19, the J call TRBJ2-2; 9 bases align to TRBD1. The V gene end was trimmed by 6 bases and the J gene end by 5 bases; junction bases not matched to a gene: 7. The germline V gene has CDR1 LNHDA and CDR2 SQIVND (reference sequence). CDR3 length equals 15 residues. CDR3 protein: CASSTTGGVTGELFF. CDR3 nucleotide sequence: TGTGCCAGTAGCACTACAGGGGGCGTTACCGGGGAGCTGTTTTTT.

The rearrangement uses TRBV19 and TRBJ1-4; a possible D gene is TRBD1 (6 bases). There are 16 residues in the CDR3. Deletions cut 2 bases from V and 6 bases from J, with 16 bases between. Per the germline V gene, CDR1 is LNHDA and CDR2 is SQIVND (reference sequence). As DNA, the CDR3 is TGTGCCAGTAGTATACGCCCTGGGGGGCACGATGAAAAACTGTTTTTT. This sequence encodes CASSIRPGGHDEKLFF.

This sequence joins TRBV11-2 and TRBJ2-1, with 8 positions matching TRBD1. J gave up 1 base and V 3 bases, and 2 bases lay outside the gene matches. CDR1 is SGHAT, CDR2 FQNNGV, per germline. The CDR3 consists of 15 residues. CDR3 residues: CASSLDRVSYNEQFF. CDR3 in DNA: TGTGCCAGCAGCTTGGACAGGGTATCCTACAATGAGCAGTTCTTC.

The CDR3 is CASSQDVAGALKEQYF. The CDR3 DNA reads TGTGCCAGCAGCCAAGATGTAGCGGGGGCCCTGAAGGAGCAGTACTTC. V and J are TRBV3-1 (or the pseudogene TRBV3-2) and TRBJ2-7; the match to TRBD2 covers 9 bases. The CDR3 extends over 16 amino acids. In germline, CDR1 is LGHDT, CDR2 YNNKEL (reference sequence). V was clipped by 0 bases and J by 7 bases; unmatched bases: 10.

V gene TRBV7-2 combines with J gene TRBJ1-2, with 8 bases identical to TRBD1. The CDR3 sequence is 15 residues long. Germline values: CDR1 SGHTA, CDR2 FQGNSA. Trimming took 4 bases from V and 4 from J; bases not matched to a gene: 8. CDR3 amino acids: CASSSETGGGYGYTF. The CDR3 DNA sequence: TGTGCCAGCAGCTCCGAAACAGGGGGGGGCTATGGCTACACCTTC.

The V and J genes are TRBV7-7 and TRBJ1-5; perhaps TRBD1 as D (5 bases). The CDR3 consists of 14 residues. The V end was cut by 1 base, the J end by 6 bases, with 10 bases between. The germline V gene has CDR1 SSHAT and CDR2 FNYEAQ (reference sequence). The CDR3 nucleotides read TGTGCCAGCAGCTTAGTTTGTGGGACTCAGCCCCAGCATTTT. As protein: CASSLVCGTQPQHF. Drawing the rest from reference TRBV7-7 and TRBJ1-5, the complete variable domain is GAGVSQSPRYKVTKRGQDVTLRCDPISSHATLYWYQQALGQGPEFLTYFNYEAQPDKSGLPSDRFSAERPEGSISTLTIQRTEQRDSAMYRCASSLVCGTQPQHFGDGTRLSIL.

This clone was counted a few times. CDR3 loop: CASSAGTGDDYQPQHF. Here the CDR3 DNA reads TGCGCCAGCAGCGCCGGGACAGGGGACGATTATCAGCCCCAGCATTTT. V and J are TRBV5-1 and TRBJ1-5, with 10 bases that match TRBD1. Unmatched junction bases numbered 9, after V lost 4 bases and J lost 5 bases. CDR1 is SGHRS and CDR2 is YFSETQ in the germline V gene. The CDR3 extends over 16 amino acids.

This chain links TRBV11-1 with TRBJ2-5; 7 bases match TRBD2. This CDR3 spans 15 amino acids. The J segment lost 5 bases and the V segment lost 0 bases, leaving 6 bases of the junction unmatched. CDR1 is SGHAT and CDR2 is FQDESV in the germline V gene (reference sequence). CDR3 bases: TGTGCCAGCAGCTTAGCGCTTGGACTAGAGGAGACCCAGTACTTC. This translates into CASSLALGLEETQYF.

The chain combines TRBV10-3 with TRBJ2-6; D may be TRBD1 (6 bases). The CDR3 runs 15 residues. Germline values: CDR1 ENHRY, CDR2 SYGVKD. V lost 4 bases, J lost 1 base, and 8 bases lay in between. CDR3 coding DNA: TGTGCCATCAGTGGACAGGCGTCTGGGGCCAACGTCCTGACTTTC. It codes for CAISGQASGANVLTF.

This chain uses TRBV6-6 with TRBJ1-3; no clear D. Germline V lookup: CDR1 MNHNY, CDR2 SVGAGI (reference sequence). This CDR3 region has 12 residues. V was trimmed by 5 bases and J by 4 bases, leaving 6 bases between them. CDR3 loop: CASSPLGNTIYF. The CDR3, as DNA: TGTGCCAGCAGTCCCCTCGGAAACACCATATATTTT.

The V call is TRBV11-2, the J call TRBJ2-1; TRBD2 matches at 7 bases. The CDR3 has 14 residues. Germline values: CDR1 SGHAT, CDR2 FQNNGV. Unmatched junction bases numbered 7, after V lost 0 bases and J lost 11 bases. In nucleotides, the CDR3 is TGTGCCAGCAGCTTAGATTTATCTAGCGGTAAGCAGTTCTTC. It specifies CASSLDLSSGKQFF. The variable domain in full, completed from reference TRBV11-2 and TRBJ2-1, reads EAGVAQSPRYKIIEKRQSVAFWCNPISGHATLYWYQQILGQGPKLLIQFQNNGVVDDSQLPKDRFSAERLKGVDSTLKIQPAKLEDSAVYLCASSLDLSSGKQFFGPGTRLTVL.

This CDR3 is CASSEGYLMGAFF. The DNA of the CDR3 is TGTGCCAGCAGTGAAGGCTACCTCATGGGGGCTTTCTTT. The genes are TRBV2 and TRBJ1-1; D remains ambiguous. The V end was cut by 1 base, the J end by 11 bases, with 14 bases between. The CDR3 has 13 amino acids. Germline V gene data show CDR1 as SNHLY and CDR2 as FYNNEI. Complete variable domain (other parts from reference TRBV2 and TRBJ1-1): EPEVTQTPSHQVTQMGQEVILRCVPISNHLYFYWYRQILGQKVEFLVSFYNNEISEKSEIFDDQFSVERPDGSNFTLKIRSTKLEDSAMYFCASSEGYLMGAFFGQGTRLTVV.

J is TRBJ2-7 and V is TRBV7-2; 7 bases are a match to TRBD1. Germline CDR1 is SGHTA and CDR2 is FQGNSA. CDR3 length equals 15 residues. V shed 4 bases, J shed 4 bases, and the junction held 10 bases outside the gene matches. For the CDR3, the DNA is TGTGCCAGCAGCTCAGACAGGGCGGTGGGGTACGAGCAGTACTTC. Translating gives CASSSDRAVGYEQYF.

The chain uses TRBV4-3 and TRBJ2-3, with D maybe TRBD2 (6 bases). The CDR3 has 15 residues. Germline V CDR1 and CDR2: LGHNA, YSLEER. V was pared by 3 bases and J by 6 bases, with 16 bases between. In nucleotides, the CDR3 is TGCGCCAGCAGCCAGGATCCGGCGGGGAGGGATACGCAGTATTTT. Its protein product is CASSQDPAGRDTQYF.

V and J are TRBV2 and TRBJ1-5, with 7 bases fitting TRBD1. This CDR3 is 14 amino acids long. Per germline, CDR1 SNHLY and CDR2 FYNNEI. J gave up 4 bases and V 3 bases, and 3 bases lay outside the gene matches. The CDR3 DNA is TGTGCCAGCAGTGATGGCAGGGGGAATCAGCCCCAGCATTTT. Its protein is CASSDGRGNQPQHF. Looking up the rest from reference TRBV2 and TRBJ1-5 gives the full variable domain: EPEVTQTPSHQVTQMGQEVILRCVPISNHLYFYWYRQILGQKVEFLVSFYNNEISEKSEIFDDQFSVERPDGSNFTLKIRSTKLEDSAMYFCASSDGRGNQPQHFGDGTRLSIL.

This chain joins TRBV6-2 or TRBV6-3 and TRBJ2-2; the match to TRBD2 covers 9 bases. V trimming: 0 bases; J trimming: 2 bases; junction bases outside the gene matches: 10. The CDR3 sequence is 19 residues long. CDR1 is MNHEY and CDR2 is SVGEGT in the germline V gene. Here the CDR3 reads CASSYSMQAGGFNTGELFF. The CDR3 DNA reads TGTGCCAGCAGTTACTCTATGCAAGCGGGGGGTTTTAACACCGGGGAGCTGTTTTTT.

This sequence joins TRBV5-1 and TRBJ2-7, with TRBD1 matching 9 bases. The CDR3 sequence is 16 residues long. In germline, CDR1 is SGHRS, CDR2 YFSETQ. With V trimmed by 4 bases and J by 0 bases, 8 bases remained unmatched. As DNA, the CDR3 is TGCGCCAGCAGCCAAGAGGGACAGGGAGGCTCCTACGAGCAGTACTTC. Translation gives CASSQEGQGGSYEQYF.

This clone was found once. In nucleotides, the CDR3 is TGTGCCAGCAGCCAAGATATGAGGGGGGACGAAAAACTGTTTTTT. It encodes CASSQDMRGDEKLFF. V is TRBV3-1 (or the pseudogene TRBV3-2) and J is TRBJ1-4; tentatively, D is TRBD1 (6 bases). The germline gives CDR1 LGHDT, CDR2 YNNKEL (reference sequence). The CDR3 covers 15 residues. Trimming took 0 bases from V and 8 from J, leaving 13 bases between them.